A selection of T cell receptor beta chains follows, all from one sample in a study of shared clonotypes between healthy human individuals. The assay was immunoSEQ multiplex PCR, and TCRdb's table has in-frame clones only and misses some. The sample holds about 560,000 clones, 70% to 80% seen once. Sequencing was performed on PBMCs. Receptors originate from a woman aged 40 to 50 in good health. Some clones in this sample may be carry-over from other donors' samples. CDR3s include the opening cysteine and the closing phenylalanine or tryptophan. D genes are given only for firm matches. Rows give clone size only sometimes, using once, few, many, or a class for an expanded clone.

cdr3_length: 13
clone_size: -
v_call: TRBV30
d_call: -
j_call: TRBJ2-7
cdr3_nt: TGTGCCTGGAGGGACCGGGGGAATTACGAGCAGTACTTC
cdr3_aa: CAWRDRGNYEQYF

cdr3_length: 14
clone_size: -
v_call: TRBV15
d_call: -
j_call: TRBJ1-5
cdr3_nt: TGTGCCACCAGCAGAAGGACGGGCAATCAGCCCCAGCATTTT
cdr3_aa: CATSRRTGNQPQHF

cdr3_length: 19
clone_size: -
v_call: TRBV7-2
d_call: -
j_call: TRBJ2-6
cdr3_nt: TGTGCCAGCAGCTTAGGCCTTGGACTAACTAGGACTGGGGCCAACGTCCTGACTTTC
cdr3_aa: CASSLGLGLTRTGANVLTF

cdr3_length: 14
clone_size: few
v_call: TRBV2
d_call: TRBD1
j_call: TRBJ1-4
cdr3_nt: TGTGCCAGCAGGGACAGGCCGGGGACGGAAAAACTGTTTTTT
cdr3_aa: CASRDRPGTEKLFF

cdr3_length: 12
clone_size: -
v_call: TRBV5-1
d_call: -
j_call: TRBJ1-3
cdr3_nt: TGCGCCAGCAGAGGGGATGAAAACACCATATATTTT
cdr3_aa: CASRGDENTIYF

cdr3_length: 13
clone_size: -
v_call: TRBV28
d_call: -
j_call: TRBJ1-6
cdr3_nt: TGTGCCAGCCGGGGCAGTAATAATTCACCCCTCCACTTT
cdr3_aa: CASRGSNNSPLHF

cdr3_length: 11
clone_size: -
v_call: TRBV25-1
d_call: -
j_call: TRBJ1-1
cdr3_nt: TGTGCCAGCAGGCTGACTGGTGAAGCTTTCTTT
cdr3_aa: CASRLTGEAFF

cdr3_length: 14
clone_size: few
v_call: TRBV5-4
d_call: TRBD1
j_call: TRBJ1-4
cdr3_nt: TGTGCCAGCAGCGAGGACAGGTCAGGGGAAAAACTGTTTTTT
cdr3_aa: CASSEDRSGEKLFF

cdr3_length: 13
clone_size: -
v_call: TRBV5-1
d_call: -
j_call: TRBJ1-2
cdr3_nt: TGCGCCAGCAGCTTCGGAGGCGGATATGGCTACACCTTC
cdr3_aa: CASSFGGGYGYTF

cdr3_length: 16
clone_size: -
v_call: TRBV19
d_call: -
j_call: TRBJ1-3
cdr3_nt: TGTGCCAGTTGCTCCGATTCTAATGACTCTGGAAACACCATATATTTT
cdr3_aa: CASCSDSNDSGNTIYF

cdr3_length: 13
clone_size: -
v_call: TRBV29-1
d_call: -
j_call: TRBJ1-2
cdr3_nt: TGCAGCGTGATGACCGGGGAGAACTATGGCTACACCTTC
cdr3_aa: CSVMTGENYGYTF

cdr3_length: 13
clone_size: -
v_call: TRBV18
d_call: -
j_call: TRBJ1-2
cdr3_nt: TGTGCCAGCTCCCCCCTCCCAGGGGATGGCTACACCTTC
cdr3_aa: CASSPLPGDGYTF

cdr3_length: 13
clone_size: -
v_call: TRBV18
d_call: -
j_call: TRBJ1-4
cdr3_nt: TGTGCCAGCTCACCACAGGGTTATGAAAAACTGTTTTTT
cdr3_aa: CASSPQGYEKLFF

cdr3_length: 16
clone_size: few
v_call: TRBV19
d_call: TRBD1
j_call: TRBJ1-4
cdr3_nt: TGTGCCAGTAGCATCAACGCAGGGGGGAAAGATGAAAAACTGTTTTTT
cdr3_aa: CASSINAGGKDEKLFF

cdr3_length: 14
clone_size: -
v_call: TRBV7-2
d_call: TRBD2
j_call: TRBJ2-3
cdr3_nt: TGTGCCAGCAGCCAAGGACTAGCGGGAGATACGCAGTATTTT
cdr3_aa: CASSQGLAGDTQYF

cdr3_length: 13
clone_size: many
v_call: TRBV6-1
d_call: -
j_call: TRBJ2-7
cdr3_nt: TGTGCCAGCAGTGTCAGGCCCTCCTACGAGCAGTACTTC
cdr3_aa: CASSVRPSYEQYF

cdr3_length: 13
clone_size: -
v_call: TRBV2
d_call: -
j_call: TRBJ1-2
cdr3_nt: TGTGCCAGCAGGGAAGGACAGAACTATGGCTACACCTTC
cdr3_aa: CASREGQNYGYTF